The T cell receptor (beta chain) under discussion was sequenced for a study of cytomegalovirus exposure and HLA in healthy donors. Turning to the study itself: The platform used for the approximately 120 validation repertoires matched that of the approximately 620 first-cohort repertoires, a later analysis reported. Whole-study results and caveats: Specificity of a few CMV-associated chains for CMV antigens was verified in vitro. Many donors carried some public TCRs, although rarity characterized most TCR sequences.

The CDR3 is 14 residues long. CDR1 is LGHNA, CDR2 YNFKEQ, per germline. V lost 0 bases and J lost 5, with 9 bases in between. Points on this clone: Its antigen is as yet unknown.

The donors were members of the roughly 120-subject validation cohort (separate from the roughly 680-subject first cohort). The table came from immunoSEQ multiplex PCR; TCRdb's copy has only in-frame clones and leaves some out. The sample gives 110,000 to 150,000 clones, approximately 92% of which show up once; 9% is in the top ten. The sample taken for sequencing was PBMCs. V gene TRBV4-2 combines with J gene TRBJ2-3; D not certain. The receptor was isolated from a woman aged 18-30 years in good health and CMV-seropositive. The chain's CDR3 is CASSQDHTGDTQYF. CDR3 coding DNA: TGTGCCAGCAGCCAAGATCATACGGGAGATACGCAGTATTTT.